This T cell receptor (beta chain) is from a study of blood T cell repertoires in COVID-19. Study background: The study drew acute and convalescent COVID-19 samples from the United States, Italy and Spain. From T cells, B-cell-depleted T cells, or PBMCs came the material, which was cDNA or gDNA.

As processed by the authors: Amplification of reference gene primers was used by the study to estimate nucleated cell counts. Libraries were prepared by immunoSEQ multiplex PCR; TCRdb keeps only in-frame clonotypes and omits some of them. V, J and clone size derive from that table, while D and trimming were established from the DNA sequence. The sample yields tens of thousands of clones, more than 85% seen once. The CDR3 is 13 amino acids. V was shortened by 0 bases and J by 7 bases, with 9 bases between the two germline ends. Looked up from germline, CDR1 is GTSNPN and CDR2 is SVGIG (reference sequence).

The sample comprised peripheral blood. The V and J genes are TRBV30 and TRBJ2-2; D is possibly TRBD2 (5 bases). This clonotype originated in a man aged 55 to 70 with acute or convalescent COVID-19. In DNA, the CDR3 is TGTGCCTGGAGTGTCCGGGGAATCGGGGAGCTGTTTTTT. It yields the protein CAWSVRGIGELFF.